Below are 17 T cell receptor beta chains sequenced from a single sample in a study of T cell clonality in common variable immunodeficiency. No antigen has been assigned to these receptors. Study observations and caveats: In common variable immunodeficiency, TCR beta chains reportedly carried fewer deletions and N-nucleotide insertions.

Using immunoSEQ multiplex PCR, the repertoire was profiled, and TCRdb retains in-frame clones only, with some absent. The specimen gives about 21,000 clones without singletons; the ten biggest hold approximately 2.4%. The source material was peripheral blood mononuclear cells. Receptors originate from a human donor with common variable immunodeficiency.

The table lists this clone with many counts. The read ends 3 residues before the CDR3 terminus; that terminus is restored from the germline J gene. This chain joins TRBV4-1 and TRBJ2-7; 9 bases align to TRBD1. CDR3 length equals 14 residues. Looked up from germline, CDR1 is MGHRA and CDR2 is YSYEKL. V trimming: 3 bases; J trimming: 6 bases; junction bases outside the gene matches: 6. CDR3 sequence reads: CASSHNRGQVEQYF. The sequenced part of the CDR3 DNA is TGCGCCAGCAGCCATAACAGGGGGCAGGTCGAG.

This clone was detected ten times or more. The sequenced fragment ends 3 residues before the CDR3 boundary, so the rest is inferred from the germline J gene. The rearrangement links TRBV20-1 to TRBJ1-1, with D unresolved. The V end was cut by 0 bases, the J end by 2 bases, with 7 bases between. The length of the CDR3 is 13 residues. Germline CDR1 is DFQATT and CDR2 is SNEGSKA (reference sequence). The CDR3 region is CSARDARNTEAFF. The CDR3 bases that were read are TGCAGTGCTAGAGATGCGAGAAACACTGAA.

Ten or more counts support this clone. The read finishes 3 residues shy of the CDR3 end, and the germline J gene is used to complete it. V gene TRBV5-6 combines with J gene TRBJ1-1, with 9 bases lining up with TRBD1. This CDR3 has 15 residues. Germline V gene data show CDR1 as SGHDT and CDR2 as YYEEEE. Trimming took 1 base from V and 2 from J; bases not matched to a gene: 3. CDR3 protein: CASSLWDRDNTEAFF. The sequenced CDR3 bases are TGTGCCAGCAGCTTGTGGGACAGGGATAACACTGAA.

In its sample, this clone was seen many times. An end of the junction does not agree with germline; a read error may underlie this. The CDR3 extends 3 residues past the end of the read, so its final part is completed from the germline J gene. V is TRBV4-2 and J is TRBJ2-1, with TRBD1 matching over 10 bases. Germline CDR1 is LGHNA and CDR2 is YNFKEQ. This CDR3 comprises 14 residues. The CDR3 here is CASSRQGAYNEQFF. Incomplete CDR3 DNA: TGCGCCAGCAGCAGACAGGGGGCTTACAATGAG.

In this sample, this clone turned up many times. The DNA ends 3 residues before the CDR3 does, and the rest of the CDR3 is filled in from the germline J gene. V and J are TRBV14 and TRBJ2-3; 9 bases match TRBD1. With 1 base clipped from V and 3 bases from J, the junction kept 2 bases outside the gene matches. CDR1 is SGHDN and CDR2 is FVKESK in the germline V gene. This CDR3 has 15 residues. Partial CDR3 DNA: TGTGCCAGCAGCCAAGCCGGGACAGGGACAGATACG. Translating it yields CASSQAGTGTDT. From start to end, the CDR3 is CASSQAGTGTDTQYF.

This clone came up a few times. With the read ending 3 residues before the CDR3 end, the germline J gene is used to fill in that end. The chain combines TRBV5-6 with TRBJ1-6; D perhaps matches TRBD1 (6 bases). CDR1 SGHDT and CDR2 YYEEEE come from the germline V gene. Trimming removed 4 bases from V and 8 bases from J, with 16 bases in between. The CDR3 sequence is 15 residues long. The CDR3 spells CASSLSGARHSPLHF. The sequenced CDR3 bases are TGTGCCAGCAGCCTATCAGGGGCAAGACATTCACCC. Together with reference TRBV5-6 and TRBJ1-6, the CDR3 gives the full variable domain: DAGVTQSPTHLIKTRGQQVTLRCSPKSGHDTVSWYQQALGQGPQFIFQYYEEEERQRGNFPDRFSGHQFPNYSSELNVNALLLGDSALYLCASSLSGARHSPLHFGNGTRLTVT.

This clone was seen many times. Relative to the germline gene, one junction end is altered; a read error may explain this. CDR3 sequence reads: CASSEDSFNYGYTF. The DNA read from the CDR3 is TGTGCCAGCAGCGAAGACAGTTTTAACTATGGC. The chain uses TRBV14 and TRBJ1-2, with TRBD1 as a possible D gene (5 bases). The read ends 3 residues shy of where the CDR3 ends; the end is completed using the germline J gene. The CDR3 spans 14 residues. Germline CDR1 reads SGHDN; CDR2 reads FVKESK.

This clone was seen ten or more times. The read terminates 3 residues ahead of where the CDR3 ends, so the germline J gene completes it. The chain uses TRBV5-8 and TRBJ2-1; 8 bases line up with TRBD1. This CDR3 region has 15 residues. The V gene end was trimmed by 4 bases and the J gene end by 1 base; junction bases not matched to a gene: 4. Germline V gene sequence: CDR1 SGHTS, CDR2 YDEGEE. The CDR3 spells CASSRHRGSYNEQFF. The covered CDR3 bases are TGTGCCAGCAGCCGACACAGGGGGTCCTACAATGAG.

This clone was recorded many times. CDR3 amino acids: CASSFSGGGDEQYF. The covered CDR3 bases are TGCGCCAGCAGCTTTAGCGGGGGAGGGGACGAG. The chain employs TRBV5-1 and TRBJ2-7; 9 positions match TRBD2. From the germline J gene comes the end of the CDR3, since the read stops 3 residues before it. CDR3 length equals 14 residues. V lost 2 bases and J lost 5; bases outside the gene matches: 5. Germline V gene lookup returns CDR1 SGHRS and CDR2 YFSETQ.

This clone was seen ten or more times. Incomplete CDR3 DNA: TGTGCCAGCAGCGTATCCCCCATCGACAGGGGGGCGGGAGAAAAA. Encoded protein: CASSVSPIDRGAGEK. The whole CDR3 sequence is CASSVSPIDRGAGEKLFF. The chain uses TRBV9 and TRBJ1-4; 9 positions agree with TRBD1. The read falls 3 residues short of the CDR3 end, and the missing part is taken from the germline J gene. The junction had 15 bases not matched to a gene; V was cut back by 1 base and J by 8 bases. The CDR3 loop spans 18 amino acids. Per the germline V gene, CDR1 is SGDLS and CDR2 is YYNGEE.

At least ten counts were recorded for this clone. The CDR3 here is CASRYTSGGYNEQFF. The sequenced CDR3 bases are TGCGCCAGCAGGTACACTAGCGGGGGCTACAATGAG. The chain combines TRBV10-2 with TRBJ2-1, with 11 positions matching TRBD2. The read is 3 residues too short to cover the CDR3 end, so that end is filled in from the germline J gene. Per germline, CDR1 WSHSY and CDR2 SAAADI. The CDR3 extends over 15 amino acids. The junction had 4 bases not matched to a gene; V was cut back by 6 bases and J by 3 bases.

This clone was seen repeatedly, ten times or more. CDR3 amino acids: CASSRQGMETQYF. The CDR3 bases that were read are TGTGCCAGCAGCCGACAGGGGATGGAGACC. The chain joins TRBV6-2 or TRBV6-3 to TRBJ2-5; 8 bases are a match to TRBD1. The read finishes 3 residues shy of the CDR3 end, and the germline J gene is used to complete it. This CDR3 contains 13 residues. Germline-derived CDR1 and CDR2 are MNHEY and SVGEGT. V lost 6 bases, J lost 5 bases, and 5 bases stayed unmatched.

This clone was found many times. The read ends 3 residues early relative to the CDR3; the germline J gene fills the gap. The chain combines TRBV20-1 with TRBJ2-1; possibly TRBD1 for D (6 bases). CDR1 is DFQATT, CDR2 SNEGSKA, per germline (reference sequence). The CDR3 sequence is 17 residues long. Trimming took 6 bases from V and 5 from J, leaving 26 bases between them. CDR3 residues: CSADSFSRQGPHNEQFF. CDR3 bases read: TGCAGTGCCGACTCCTTTAGTAGGCAGGGGCCCCACAATGAG.

This clone was found many times. CDR3 DNA (partial): TGTGCCAGTAGTACCGGGACAGGGTTTAAAAATTCACCC. Its translation is CASSTGTGFKNSP. The CDR3 in full is CASSTGTGFKNSPLHF. The chain has TRBV19 and TRBJ1-6; 9 positions agree with TRBD1. The read terminates 3 residues ahead of where the CDR3 ends, so the germline J gene completes it. J lost 7 bases, V lost 4 bases, and 8 bases had no gene match. This CDR3 contains 16 residues. Germline assignment: CDR1 LNHDA and CDR2 SQIVND (reference sequence). Together with reference TRBV19 and TRBJ1-6, the CDR3 gives the full variable domain: DGGITQSPKYLFRKEGQNVTLSCEQNLNHDAMYWYRQDPGQGLRLIYYSQIVNDFQKGDIAEGYSVSREKKESFPLTVTSAQKNPTAFYLCASSTGTGFKNSPLHFGNGTRLTVT.

This clone was recorded at least ten times. One end of the junction does not line up with germline, which may come from a read error. The sequenced fragment ends 3 residues before the CDR3 boundary, so the rest is inferred from the germline J gene. The genes are TRBV4-2 and TRBJ1-6; possibly TRBD1 for D (5 bases). Germline V CDR1 and CDR2: LGHNA, YNFKEQ. The CDR3 is made up of 16 amino acids. Partial CDR3 DNA: TGCGCCAGCAGCCCGTCAGGGTTCTCCTATAATTCACCC. Translated: CASSPSGFSYNSP. The entire CDR3 reads CASSPSGFSYNSPLHF.

This clone was detected many times. Read sequence stops 3 residues before the CDR3 end, and the germline J gene provides the missing end. The chain has TRBV19 and TRBJ2-7; 7 bases match TRBD1. The V gene end was trimmed by 1 base and the J gene end by 5 bases; junction bases not matched to a gene: 8. Germline lookup yields CDR1 LNHDA and CDR2 SQIVND (reference sequence). The CDR3 runs 15 residues. The CDR3 here is CASSIGTRQGNEQYF. Partial CDR3 DNA: TGTGCCAGTAGTATAGGCACGAGACAGGGAAACGAG.

This clone was observed many times. From the germline J gene comes the end of the CDR3, since the read stops 3 residues before it. The chain employs TRBV20-1 and TRBJ2-3, with TRBD1 as a possible D gene (5 bases). With 3 bases removed from V and 5 bases from J, the gap between germline ends came to 18 bases. The CDR3 totals 15 residues. Looked up from germline, CDR1 is DFQATT and CDR2 is SNEGSKA (reference sequence). CDR3 DNA, as far as it was read: TGCAGTGCTAGTTCCACGGCAGGGTTACGAGATACG. Amino acid sequence: CSASSTAGLRDT. The full CDR3 is CSASSTAGLRDTQYF.